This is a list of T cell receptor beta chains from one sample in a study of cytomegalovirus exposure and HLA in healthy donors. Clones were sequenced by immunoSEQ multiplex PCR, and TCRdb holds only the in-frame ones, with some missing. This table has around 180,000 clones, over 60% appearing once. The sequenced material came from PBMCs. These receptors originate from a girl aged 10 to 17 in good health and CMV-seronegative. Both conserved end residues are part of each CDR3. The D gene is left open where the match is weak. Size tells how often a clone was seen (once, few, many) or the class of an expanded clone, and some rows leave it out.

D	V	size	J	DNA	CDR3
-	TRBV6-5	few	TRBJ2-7	TGTGCCAGCACCCCCCCCGGGGTGGACGAGCAGTACTTC	CASTPPGVDEQYF
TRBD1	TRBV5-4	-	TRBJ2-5	TGTGCCAGCAGCCGGGACAGGGGGGAAGAGACCCAGTACTTC	CASSRDRGEETQYF
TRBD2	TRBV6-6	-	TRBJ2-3	TGTGCCAGCGCACCGGGCGGGGGGGCCCCAGATACGCAGTATTTT	CASAPGGGAPDTQYF
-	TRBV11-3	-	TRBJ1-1	TGTGCCAGCAGCTTAAACGGGATCACTGAAGCTTTCTTT	CASSLNGITEAFF
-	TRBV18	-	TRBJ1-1	TGTGCCAGCTCTCCGCAGCGAACGAACACTGAAGCTTTCTTT	CASSPQRTNTEAFF
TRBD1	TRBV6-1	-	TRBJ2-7	TGTGCCAGCAACCTCCAGGGGGAAGAGACCTACGAGCAGTACTTC	CASNLQGEETYEQYF
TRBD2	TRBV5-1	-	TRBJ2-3	TGCGCCAGTCGACTAGCGGGGTACACAGATACGCAGTATTTT	CASRLAGYTDTQYF
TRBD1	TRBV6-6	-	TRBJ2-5	TGTGCCAGCAGGAGACAGGGCTCGGAGACCCAGTACTTC	CASRRQGSETQYF
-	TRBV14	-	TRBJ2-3	TGTGCCAGCAGCCAAGATTCGAGCACAGATACGCAGTATTTT	CASSQDSSTDTQYF
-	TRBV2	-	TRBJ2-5	TGTGCCAGCACGAAAACTCGAGAGACCCAGTACTTC	CASTKTRETQYF
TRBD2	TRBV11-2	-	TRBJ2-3	TGTGCCAGCAGCTTAGACCCCCGCCAAGCGGGGGGACATCTCACAGATACGCAGTATTTT	CASSLDPRQAGGHLTDTQYF
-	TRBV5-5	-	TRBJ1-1	TGTGCCAGCAGCTTGGCCGGGAACACTGAAGCTTTCTTT	CASSLAGNTEAFF
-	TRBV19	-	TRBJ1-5	TGTGCCAGTAGTAACCAGCTGACGGAGGGTCAGCCCCAGCATTTT	CASSNQLTEGQPQHF
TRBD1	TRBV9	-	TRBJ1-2	TGTGCCAGCAGCGCGACAGGGCGAAACTATGGCTACACCTTC	CASSATGRNYGYTF
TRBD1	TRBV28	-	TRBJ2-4	TGTGCCAGCAGTAACAGGGGGACCAGGGACATTCAGTACTTC	CASSNRGTRDIQYF
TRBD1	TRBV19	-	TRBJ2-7	TGTGCCAGTAGTATAGCGGGGACAGGAGACTACGAGCAGTACTTC	CASSIAGTGDYEQYF
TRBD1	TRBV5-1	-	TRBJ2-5	TGCGCCAGCAGATACACTCCGGGACAGCTAAAAGAGACCCAGTACTTC	CASRYTPGQLKETQYF
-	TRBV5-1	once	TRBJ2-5	TGCGCCAGCAGCTTCGAGGGTGGGGAGACCCAGTACTTC	CASSFEGGETQYF
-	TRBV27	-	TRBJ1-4	TGTGCCAGCAGGGTCGGGTTTCTCGCAACTAATGAAAAACTGTTTTTT	CASRVGFLATNEKLFF
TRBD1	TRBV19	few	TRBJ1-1	TGTGCCAGTTATACAGGGGGCCTGAACACTGAAGCTTTCTTT	CASYTGGLNTEAFF
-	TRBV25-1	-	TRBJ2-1	TGTGCCAGCAGATTGACAGTCTCCAATGAGCAGTTCTTC	CASRLTVSNEQFF
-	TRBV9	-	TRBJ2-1	TGTGCCAGCAGCGTACAGGGGGGCAGGGCAACCTACAATGAGCAGTTCTTC	CASSVQGGRATYNEQFF
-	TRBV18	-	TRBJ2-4	TGTGCCAGCTCCCCCTCGGGAGAAACGCTAGCCAAAAACATTCAGTACTTC	CASSPSGETLAKNIQYF
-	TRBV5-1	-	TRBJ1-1	TGCGCCAGCAGCTTGGGGGTCGACAGATACACTGAAGCTTTCTTT	CASSLGVDRYTEAFF
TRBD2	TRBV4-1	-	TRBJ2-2	TGCGCCAGCAGCCAAGATTCCGGGGGGGCCTACGGGGAGCTGTTTTTT	CASSQDSGGAYGELFF
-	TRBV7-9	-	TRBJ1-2	TGTGCCAGCAGCTTCGACACCAACTATGGCTACACCTTC	CASSFDTNYGYTF
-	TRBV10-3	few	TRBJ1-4	TGTGCCATCAGTGCAGGGGCCGCTAATGAAAAACTGTTTTTT	CAISAGAANEKLFF
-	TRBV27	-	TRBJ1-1	TGTGCCAGCAGTCCAGGGCCGAACACTGAAGCTTTCTTT	CASSPGPNTEAFF
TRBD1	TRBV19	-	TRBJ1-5	TGTGCCAGTAGTCCTCGACAGGGGGCCAGCAATCAGCCCCAGCATTTT	CASSPRQGASNQPQHF